Reported below is one TCR beta chain. In germline, CDR1 is SNHLY, CDR2 FYNNEI. The length of the CDR3 is 16 residues. The V gene lost 1 base and the J gene lost 4 bases, with 14 bases spanning the gap. This record comes from a study of T cell repertoires and HLA-DP antigens. Only in-frame clones appear in the TCRdb table, and some are missing; sequencing was by immunoSEQ multiplex PCR. The sample carries about 370 clones, 65% to 70% recorded once. Label stands for: CD137+ CD4 T cells sorted after culture with HeLa expressing allogeneic HLA-DP. Stimulation used HeLa cells expressing transduced HLA-DPA1/DPB1, HLA-DM, invariant chain and CD80. After around 15 days, CD4+ cells were restimulated about 24 h with the same allogeneic DPB1.

The sequence was collected from a young woman in good health and CMV-seronegative. V and J are TRBV2 and TRBJ2-1; D might be TRBD1 (5 bases). Sequencing input: alloreactive CD137+ CD4+ T cells from cultured PBMCs. The subset here: CD137+ CD4+ cells sorted after less than 25 h restimulation with the allogeneic HLA-DP-expressing HeLa cells. This CDR3 is CASSEVRQIPYNEQFF. The CDR3 DNA follows: TGTGCCAGCAGTGAAGTAAGACAGATACCGTACAATGAGCAGTTCTTC.